This is a list of T cell receptor beta chains from one sample in a study of a mutant IDH1 vaccine in newly diagnosed glioma. The antigens these receptors bind are not known. Sequencing used immunoSEQ multiplex PCR; TCRdb keeps in-frame clones, though not all of them. In the table there are about 67,000 clones, less than 90% of which are singletons. The sample was PBMCs, taken from a glioma patient whose treatment included an IDH1 peptide vaccine. The receptors here all came from a young man with glioma. Each CDR3 is given with its conserved first and last residue. Each record gives: J gene, V gene, D gene, clone size, CDR3 protein, CDR3 DNA. The D gene is left open where the match is weak. Clone size is stated in some rows and not others, as once, few, many or a class when expanded.

J gene: TRBJ1-6; V gene: TRBV4-1; D gene: NA; clone size: NA; CDR3 protein: CASSPTQGFLNSPLHF; CDR3 DNA: TGCGCCAGCAGCCCGACTCAGGGGTTCCTCAATTCACCCCTCCACTTT
J gene: TRBJ2-7; V gene: TRBV29-1; D gene: NA; clone size: NA; CDR3 protein: CSPKRGRGGFADEQYF; CDR3 DNA: TGCAGTCCAAAAAGGGGCAGGGGAGGCTTCGCGGACGAGCAGTACTTC
J gene: TRBJ2-7; V gene: TRBV9; D gene: NA; clone size: NA; CDR3 protein: CASSPTASSYEQYF; CDR3 DNA: TGTGCCAGCAGCCCGACAGCGAGCTCCTACGAGCAGTACTTC
J gene: TRBJ2-7; V gene: TRBV9; D gene: NA; clone size: NA; CDR3 protein: CASSVAAGLTYEQYF; CDR3 DNA: TGTGCCAGCAGCGTAGCTGCAGGCCTGACCTACGAGCAGTACTTC
J gene: TRBJ1-2; V gene: TRBV6-5; D gene: NA; clone size: NA; CDR3 protein: CASSSRRTYGYTF; CDR3 DNA: TGTGCCAGCAGCTCTAGACGGACTTATGGCTACACCTTC
J gene: TRBJ2-1; V gene: TRBV11-2; D gene: NA; clone size: NA; CDR3 protein: CASSPHFEQFF; CDR3 DNA: TGTGCCAGCAGCCCCCATTTCGAGCAGTTCTTC
J gene: TRBJ2-4; V gene: TRBV2; D gene: NA; clone size: NA; CDR3 protein: CAVGRGGLAKNIQYF; CDR3 DNA: TGTGCCGTTGGAAGGGGGGGTTTAGCCAAAAACATTCAGTACTTC
J gene: TRBJ2-6; V gene: TRBV5-1; D gene: NA; clone size: NA; CDR3 protein: CASSFRASGANVLTF; CDR3 DNA: TGCGCCAGCAGCTTCAGGGCCTCTGGGGCCAACGTCCTGACTTTC
J gene: TRBJ1-1; V gene: TRBV7-9; D gene: NA; clone size: NA; CDR3 protein: CASSLWSVGTEAFF; CDR3 DNA: TGTGCCAGCAGCTTATGGTCCGTGGGCACTGAAGCTTTCTTT
J gene: TRBJ1-2; V gene: TRBV18; D gene: NA; clone size: NA; CDR3 protein: CASSTSPGPSNYGYTF; CDR3 DNA: TGTGCCAGCTCAACCTCCCCGGGTCCCTCTAACTATGGCTACACCTTC
J gene: TRBJ1-1; V gene: TRBV29-1; D gene: NA; clone size: NA; CDR3 protein: CSVAAGRTEAFF; CDR3 DNA: TGCAGCGTGGCAGCCGGGAGGACTGAAGCTTTCTTT
J gene: TRBJ1-1; V gene: TRBV30; D gene: NA; clone size: few; CDR3 protein: CALRRDTNTEAFF; CDR3 DNA: TGTGCCTTACGTCGGGACACGAACACTGAAGCTTTCTTT
J gene: TRBJ2-4; V gene: TRBV7-9; D gene: NA; clone size: once; CDR3 protein: CASSFPREPSKNIQYF; CDR3 DNA: TGTGCCAGCAGCTTCCCCCGGGAACCTTCCAAAAACATTCAGTACTTC
J gene: TRBJ2-5; V gene: TRBV5-6; D gene: TRBD2; clone size: NA; CDR3 protein: CASSLGPGGETQYF; CDR3 DNA: TGTGCCAGCAGCTTGGGCCCGGGGGGAGAGACCCAGTACTTC
J gene: TRBJ1-1; V gene: TRBV10-3; D gene: NA; clone size: NA; CDR3 protein: CAISERAGRAEAFF; CDR3 DNA: TGTGCCATCAGCGAAAGGGCTGGTAGAGCTGAAGCTTTCTTT
J gene: TRBJ1-1; V gene: TRBV27; D gene: NA; clone size: NA; CDR3 protein: CASSPGHTMTEAFF; CDR3 DNA: TGTGCCAGCAGTCCCGGACATACAATGACTGAAGCTTTCTTT
J gene: TRBJ2-5; V gene: TRBV19; D gene: TRBD2; clone size: NA; CDR3 protein: CASSPRTSGGETQYF; CDR3 DNA: TGTGCCAGTAGTCCTCGGACTAGCGGGGGAGAGACCCAGTACTTC
J gene: TRBJ2-7; V gene: TRBV7-2; D gene: TRBD1; clone size: NA; CDR3 protein: CASSLGTGGITSYEQYF; CDR3 DNA: TGTGCCAGCAGCTTAGGGACAGGGGGTATAACGTCCTACGAGCAGTACTTC
J gene: TRBJ1-1; V gene: TRBV10-1; D gene: TRBD1; clone size: NA; CDR3 protein: CASSGGQGYTEAFF; CDR3 DNA: TGCGCCAGCAGTGGCGGACAGGGTTACACTGAAGCTTTCTTT
J gene: TRBJ1-2; V gene: TRBV7-9; D gene: NA; clone size: NA; CDR3 protein: CASSSADYGYTF; CDR3 DNA: TGTGCCAGCAGCTCCGCTGATTATGGCTACACCTTC